This paragraph covers one TCR beta chain sequence. This entry is derived from a study of blood T cell repertoires in COVID-19. Study overall: Specimens from acute and convalescent COVID-19 originated in the United States, Italy and Spain. T cells, B-cell-depleted T cells, or PBMCs provided the cDNA or gDNA that served as material.

The CDR3 totals 14 residues. The V gene lost 1 base and the J gene lost 4 bases, with 9 bases spanning the gap. The germline gives CDR1 LGHNA, CDR2 YNFKEQ. Source study methods: Amplification from reference gene primers served as the basis for estimated nucleated cell counts. Generated by immunoSEQ multiplex PCR, the TCRdb table keeps only in-frame clones and is missing some. That table supplies the V and J calls and clone size; D and trimming were determined from the DNA. The sample includes under 200,000 clones, about 86% of them seen just once. This receptor was obtained from a man in his 60s with acute or convalescent COVID-19. V is TRBV4-2 and J is TRBJ2-3, with D hard to call. Sequenced material: peripheral blood. The DNA of the CDR3 is TGTGCCAGCAGCCAAGCCCCGTGGCCAGATACGCAGTATTTT. Residues: CASSQAPWPDTQYF.